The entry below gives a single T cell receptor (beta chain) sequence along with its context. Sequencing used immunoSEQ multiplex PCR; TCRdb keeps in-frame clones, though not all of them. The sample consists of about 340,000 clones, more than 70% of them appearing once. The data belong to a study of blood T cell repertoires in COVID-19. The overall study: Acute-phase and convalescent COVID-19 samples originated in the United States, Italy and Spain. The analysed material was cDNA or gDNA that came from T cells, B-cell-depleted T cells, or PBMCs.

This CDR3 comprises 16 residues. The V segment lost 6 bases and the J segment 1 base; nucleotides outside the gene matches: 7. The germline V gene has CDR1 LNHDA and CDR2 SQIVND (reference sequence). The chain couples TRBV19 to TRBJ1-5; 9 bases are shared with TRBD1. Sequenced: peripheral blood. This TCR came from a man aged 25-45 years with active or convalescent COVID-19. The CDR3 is CASSPIGQGSNQPQHF. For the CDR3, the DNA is TGTGCCAGTAGCCCCATCGGACAGGGGAGCAATCAGCCCCAGCATTTT.